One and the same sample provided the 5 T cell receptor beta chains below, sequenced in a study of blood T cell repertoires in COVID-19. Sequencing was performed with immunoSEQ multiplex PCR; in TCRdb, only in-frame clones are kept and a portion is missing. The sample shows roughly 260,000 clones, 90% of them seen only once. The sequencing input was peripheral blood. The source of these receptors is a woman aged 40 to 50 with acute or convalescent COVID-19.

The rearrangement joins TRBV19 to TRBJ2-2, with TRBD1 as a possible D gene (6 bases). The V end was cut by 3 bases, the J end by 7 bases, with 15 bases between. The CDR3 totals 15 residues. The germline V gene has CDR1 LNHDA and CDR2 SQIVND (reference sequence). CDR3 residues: CASSIGQGTGGELFF. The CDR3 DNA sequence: TGTGCCAGTAGTATTGGTCAGGGGACGGGCGGGGAGCTGTTTTTT.

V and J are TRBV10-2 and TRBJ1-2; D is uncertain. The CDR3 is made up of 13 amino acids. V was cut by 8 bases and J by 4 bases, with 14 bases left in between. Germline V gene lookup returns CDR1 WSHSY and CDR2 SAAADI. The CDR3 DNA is TGCGCCAGCGCCGAGGCCCGCATCTATGGCTACACCTTC. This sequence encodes CASAEARIYGYTF.

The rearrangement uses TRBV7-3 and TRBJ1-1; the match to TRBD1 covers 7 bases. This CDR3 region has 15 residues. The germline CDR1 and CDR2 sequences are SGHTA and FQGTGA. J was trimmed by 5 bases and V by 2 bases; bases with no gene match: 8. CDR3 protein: CASSLSRQGNTEAFF. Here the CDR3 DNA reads TGTGCCAGCAGCTTATCGAGACAGGGAAATACTGAAGCTTTCTTT.

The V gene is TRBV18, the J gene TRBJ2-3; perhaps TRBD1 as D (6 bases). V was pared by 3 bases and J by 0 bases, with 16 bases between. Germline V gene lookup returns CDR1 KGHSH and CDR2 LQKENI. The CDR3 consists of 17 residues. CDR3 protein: CASSPQRGTASTDTQYF. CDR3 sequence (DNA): TGTGCCAGCTCACCCCAGAGGGGGACGGCGAGCACAGATACGCAGTATTTT.

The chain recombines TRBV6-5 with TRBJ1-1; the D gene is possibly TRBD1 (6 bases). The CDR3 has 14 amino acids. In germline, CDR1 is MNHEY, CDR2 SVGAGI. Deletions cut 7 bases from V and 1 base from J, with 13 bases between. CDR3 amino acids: CASTARGQNTEAFF. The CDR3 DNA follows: TGTGCCAGCACCGCGAGGGGACAGAACACTGAAGCTTTCTTT.